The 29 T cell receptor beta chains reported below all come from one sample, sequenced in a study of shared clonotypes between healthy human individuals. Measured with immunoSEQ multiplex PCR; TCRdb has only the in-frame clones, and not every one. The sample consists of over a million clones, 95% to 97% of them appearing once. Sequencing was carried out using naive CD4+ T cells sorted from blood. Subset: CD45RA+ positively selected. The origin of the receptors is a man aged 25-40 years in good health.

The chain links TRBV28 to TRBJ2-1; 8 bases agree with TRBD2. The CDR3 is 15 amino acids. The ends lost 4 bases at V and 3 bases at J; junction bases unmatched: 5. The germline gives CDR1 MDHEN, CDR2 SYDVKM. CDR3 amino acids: CASSYPGTSYNEQFF. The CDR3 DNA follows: TGTGCCAGCAGTTACCCCGGGACTAGCTACAATGAGCAGTTCTTC.

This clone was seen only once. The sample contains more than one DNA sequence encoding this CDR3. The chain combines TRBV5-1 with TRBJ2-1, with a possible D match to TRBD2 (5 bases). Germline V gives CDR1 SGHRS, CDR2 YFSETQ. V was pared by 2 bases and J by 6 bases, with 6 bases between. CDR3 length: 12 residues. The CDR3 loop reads CASSLLGNEQFF. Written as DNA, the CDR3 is TGCGCCAGCAGCTTACTAGGCAATGAGCAGTTCTTC.

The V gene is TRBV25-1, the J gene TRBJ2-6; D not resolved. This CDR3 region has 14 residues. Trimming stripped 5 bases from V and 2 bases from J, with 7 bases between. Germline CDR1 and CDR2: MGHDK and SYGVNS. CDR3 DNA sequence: TGTGCCAGCAGTAGGTTCACTGGGGCCAACGTCCTGACTTTC. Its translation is CASSRFTGANVLTF.

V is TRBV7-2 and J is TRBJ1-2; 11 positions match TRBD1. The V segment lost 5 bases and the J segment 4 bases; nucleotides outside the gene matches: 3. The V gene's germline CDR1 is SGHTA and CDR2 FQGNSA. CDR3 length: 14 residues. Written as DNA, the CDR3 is TGTGCCAGCAGCCGGGACAGGGGGGCCTATGGCTACACCTTC. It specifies CASSRDRGAYGYTF.

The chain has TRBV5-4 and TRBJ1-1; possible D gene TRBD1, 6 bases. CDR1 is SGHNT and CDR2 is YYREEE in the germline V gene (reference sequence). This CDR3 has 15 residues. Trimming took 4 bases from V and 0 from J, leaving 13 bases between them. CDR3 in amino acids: CASSIPTGMNTEAFF. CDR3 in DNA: TGTGCCAGCAGCATCCCGACAGGAATGAACACTGAAGCTTTCTTT.

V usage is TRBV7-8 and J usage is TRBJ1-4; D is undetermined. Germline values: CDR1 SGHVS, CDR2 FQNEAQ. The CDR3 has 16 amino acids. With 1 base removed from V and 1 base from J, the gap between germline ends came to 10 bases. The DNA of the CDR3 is TGTGCCAGCAGCTTAGGAATTGCGGGAACTAATGAAAAACTGTTTTTT. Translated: CASSLGIAGTNEKLFF.

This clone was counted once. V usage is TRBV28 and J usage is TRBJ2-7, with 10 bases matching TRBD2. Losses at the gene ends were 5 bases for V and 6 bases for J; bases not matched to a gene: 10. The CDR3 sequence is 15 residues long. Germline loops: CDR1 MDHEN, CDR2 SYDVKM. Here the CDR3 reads CASSKILAGEPEQYF. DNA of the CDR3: TGTGCCAGCAGTAAGATTCTAGCGGGAGAACCCGAGCAGTACTTC.

This CDR3 reads CASSPLSGAREKLFF. CDR3 coding DNA: TGTGCCAGCTCACCCCTCTCCGGGGCGAGGGAAAAACTGTTTTTT. The V gene is TRBV18, the J gene TRBJ1-4, with D perhaps matching TRBD1 (5 bases). Germline lookup yields CDR1 KGHSH and CDR2 LQKENI. Trimming took off 3 bases at V and 8 bases at J, with 16 bases between the two ends. This CDR3 is built from 15 residues.

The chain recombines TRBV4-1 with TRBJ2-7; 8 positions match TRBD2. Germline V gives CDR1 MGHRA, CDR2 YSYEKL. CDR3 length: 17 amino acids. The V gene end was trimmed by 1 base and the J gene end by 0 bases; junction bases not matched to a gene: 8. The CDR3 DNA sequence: TGCGCCAGCAGCCAAGGATTGAGCGGGAGTGGCTCCTACGAGCAGTACTTC. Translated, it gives CASSQGLSGSGSYEQYF.

CDR3 bases: TGTGCCAGCACCCAGTCAAACACCGGGGAGCTGTTTTTT. Translating it yields CASTQSNTGELFF. V and J are TRBV6-6 and TRBJ2-2; no clear D gene. CDR1 and CDR2 from the germline V gene are MNHNY and SVGAGI (reference sequence). Trimming took 7 bases from V and 2 from J, leaving 8 bases between them. This CDR3 spans 13 amino acids.

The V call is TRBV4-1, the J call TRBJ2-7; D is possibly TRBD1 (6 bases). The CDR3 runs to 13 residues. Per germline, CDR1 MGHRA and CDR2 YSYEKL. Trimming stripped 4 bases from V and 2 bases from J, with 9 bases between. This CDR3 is CASSLDRPYEQYF. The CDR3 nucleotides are TGCGCCAGCAGCCTGGACAGACCCTACGAGCAGTACTTC.

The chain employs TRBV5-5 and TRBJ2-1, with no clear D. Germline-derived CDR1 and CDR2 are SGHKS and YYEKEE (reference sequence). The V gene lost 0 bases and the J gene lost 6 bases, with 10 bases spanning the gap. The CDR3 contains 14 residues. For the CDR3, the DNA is TGTGCCAGCAGCTTGGTAAGCAGGTCCAATGAGCAGTTCTTC. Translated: CASSLVSRSNEQFF.

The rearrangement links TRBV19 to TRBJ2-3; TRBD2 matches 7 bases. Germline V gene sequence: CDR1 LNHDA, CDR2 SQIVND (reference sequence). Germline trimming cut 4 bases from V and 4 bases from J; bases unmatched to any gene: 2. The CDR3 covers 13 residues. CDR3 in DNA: TGTGCCAGTAGTAGACTAGCAGCAGATACGCAGTATTTT. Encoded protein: CASSRLAADTQYF.

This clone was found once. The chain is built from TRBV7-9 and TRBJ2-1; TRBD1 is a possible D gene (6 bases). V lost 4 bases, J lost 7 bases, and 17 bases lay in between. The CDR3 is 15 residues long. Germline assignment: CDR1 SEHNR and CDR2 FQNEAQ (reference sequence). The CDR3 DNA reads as TGTGCCAGCAGCTCCCCACAGGGATGGAGAAATGAGCAGTTCTTC. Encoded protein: CASSSPQGWRNEQFF.

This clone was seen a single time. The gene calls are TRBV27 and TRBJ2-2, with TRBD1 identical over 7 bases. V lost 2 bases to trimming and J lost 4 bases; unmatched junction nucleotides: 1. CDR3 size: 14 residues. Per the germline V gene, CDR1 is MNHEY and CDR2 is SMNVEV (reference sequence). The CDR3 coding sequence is TGTGCCAGCAGTTTAAGACAGGGCACCGGGGAGCTGTTTTTT. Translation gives CASSLRQGTGELFF.

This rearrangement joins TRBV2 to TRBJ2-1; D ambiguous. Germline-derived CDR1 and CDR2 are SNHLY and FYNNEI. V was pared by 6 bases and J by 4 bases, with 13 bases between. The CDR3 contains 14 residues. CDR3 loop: CASRGSRGYNEQFF. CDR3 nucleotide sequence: TGTGCCAGCAGAGGCAGCAGAGGATACAATGAGCAGTTCTTC.

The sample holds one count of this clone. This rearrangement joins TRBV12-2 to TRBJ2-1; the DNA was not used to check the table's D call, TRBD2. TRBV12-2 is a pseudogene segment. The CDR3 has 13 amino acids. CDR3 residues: CASRSREFNEQFF. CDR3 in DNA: TGTGCAAGTCGCTCTAGGGAGTTCAATGAGCAGTTCTTC.

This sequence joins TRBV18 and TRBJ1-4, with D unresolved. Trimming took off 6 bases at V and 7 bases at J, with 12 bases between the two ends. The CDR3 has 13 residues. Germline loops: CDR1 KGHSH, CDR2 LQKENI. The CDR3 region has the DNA TGTGCCAGCTCGTCTAAGATGGGTGAAAAACTGTTTTTT. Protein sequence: CASSSKMGEKLFF.

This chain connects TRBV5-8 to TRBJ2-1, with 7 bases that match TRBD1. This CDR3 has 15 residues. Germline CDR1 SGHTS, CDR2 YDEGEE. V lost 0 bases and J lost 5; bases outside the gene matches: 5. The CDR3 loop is CASSLGDSDNNEQFF. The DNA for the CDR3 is TGTGCCAGCAGCTTGGGGGACAGCGACAACAATGAGCAGTTCTTC.

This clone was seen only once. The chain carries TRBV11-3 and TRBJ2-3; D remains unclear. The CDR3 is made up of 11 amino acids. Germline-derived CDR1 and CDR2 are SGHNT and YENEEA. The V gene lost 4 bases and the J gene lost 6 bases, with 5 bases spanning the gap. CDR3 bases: TGTGCCAGCAGCTCAAGCGATACGCAGTATTTT. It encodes CASSSSDTQYF.

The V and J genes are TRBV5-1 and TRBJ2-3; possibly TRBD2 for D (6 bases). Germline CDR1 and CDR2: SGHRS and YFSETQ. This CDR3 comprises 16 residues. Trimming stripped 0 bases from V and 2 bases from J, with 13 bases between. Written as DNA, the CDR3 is TGCGCCAGCAGCTTGGCGGGAGTTGTTATCACAGATACGCAGTATTTT. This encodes CASSLAGVVITDTQYF.

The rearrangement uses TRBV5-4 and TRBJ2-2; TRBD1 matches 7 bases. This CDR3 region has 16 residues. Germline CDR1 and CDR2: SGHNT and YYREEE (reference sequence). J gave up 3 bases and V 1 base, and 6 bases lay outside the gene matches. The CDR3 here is CASSLQTGAHTGELFF. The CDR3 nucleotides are TGTGCCAGCAGCTTGCAAACAGGGGCCCACACCGGGGAGCTGTTTTTT.

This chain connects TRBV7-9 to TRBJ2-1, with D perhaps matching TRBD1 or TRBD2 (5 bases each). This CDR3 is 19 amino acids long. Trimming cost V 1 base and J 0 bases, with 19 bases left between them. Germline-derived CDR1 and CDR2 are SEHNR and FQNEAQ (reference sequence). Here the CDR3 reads CASSLGTFRDPSSYNEQFF. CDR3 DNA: TGTGCCAGCAGCTTAGGAACCTTTAGGGACCCGAGCTCCTACAATGAGCAGTTCTTC.

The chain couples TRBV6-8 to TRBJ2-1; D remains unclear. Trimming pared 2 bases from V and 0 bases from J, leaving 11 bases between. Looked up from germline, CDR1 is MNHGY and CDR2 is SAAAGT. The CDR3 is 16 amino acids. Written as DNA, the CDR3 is TGTGCCAGCAGTTACGTTGACAACAGCTCCTACAATGAGCAGTTCTTC. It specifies CASSYVDNSSYNEQFF.

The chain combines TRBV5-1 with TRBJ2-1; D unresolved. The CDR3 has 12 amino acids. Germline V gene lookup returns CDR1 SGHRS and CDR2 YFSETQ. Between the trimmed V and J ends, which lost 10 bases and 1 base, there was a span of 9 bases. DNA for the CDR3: TGCGCCTCATTCTATTCCTACAATGAGCAGTTCTTC. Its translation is CASFYSYNEQFF.

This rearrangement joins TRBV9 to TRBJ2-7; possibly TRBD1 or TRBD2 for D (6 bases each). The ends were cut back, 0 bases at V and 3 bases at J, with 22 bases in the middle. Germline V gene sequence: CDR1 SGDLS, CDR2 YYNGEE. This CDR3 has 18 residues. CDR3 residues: CASSVDPGGRGGFYEQYF. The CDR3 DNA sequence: TGTGCCAGCAGCGTAGACCCCGGCGGCAGGGGAGGATTCTACGAGCAGTACTTC.

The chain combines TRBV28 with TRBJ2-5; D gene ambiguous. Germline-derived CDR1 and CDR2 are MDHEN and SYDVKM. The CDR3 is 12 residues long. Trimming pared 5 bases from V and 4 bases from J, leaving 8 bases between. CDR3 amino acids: CASSESLETQYF. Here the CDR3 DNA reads TGTGCCAGCAGTGAATCATTAGAGACCCAGTACTTC.

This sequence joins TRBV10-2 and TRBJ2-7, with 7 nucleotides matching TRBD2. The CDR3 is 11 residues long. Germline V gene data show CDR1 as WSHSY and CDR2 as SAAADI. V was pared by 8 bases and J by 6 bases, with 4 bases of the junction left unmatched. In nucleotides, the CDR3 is TGCGCCAGCTGGGGGGGTACCGAGCAGTACTTC. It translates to CASWGGTEQYF.

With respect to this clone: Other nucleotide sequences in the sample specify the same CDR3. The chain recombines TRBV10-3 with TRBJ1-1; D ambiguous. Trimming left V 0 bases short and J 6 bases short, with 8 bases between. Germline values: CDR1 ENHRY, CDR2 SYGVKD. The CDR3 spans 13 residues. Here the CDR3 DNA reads TGTGCCATCAGTGAGTCGAGGGAGTCTGAAGCTTTCTTT. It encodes CAISESRESEAFF.